This paragraph covers one TCR beta chain sequence. Other DNA sequences in the same sample also yield this CDR3. Germline lookup yields CDR1 SGHTA and CDR2 FQGTGA. This CDR3 has 15 residues. V shed 5 bases and J shed 0 bases, with 11 bases lying between them. The data stem from a study of shared clonotypes between healthy human individuals. Generated by immunoSEQ multiplex PCR, the TCRdb table keeps only in-frame clones and is missing some. The data show millions of clones, with over 90% seen just once and 0.3% to 0.4% held by the top ten. Sequenced input: naive CD4+ T cells from PBMCs. This sample's subset: CD45RA+ positively selected. The chain joins TRBV7-3 to TRBJ2-1, with a tentative D call TRBD2 (6 bases). This receptor was obtained from a man aged 18 to 29 in good health. Some clones in this sample may be carry-over from other donors' samples. The CDR3 reads CASSPSASSYNEQFF. The CDR3 DNA reads as TGTGCCAGCAGCCCTAGCGCCAGCTCCTACAATGAGCAGTTCTTC.